These 8 T cell receptor beta chains were sequenced from one sample in a study of T cell changes during pregnancy in multiple sclerosis. The protocol was immunoSEQ multiplex PCR, while the TCRdb copy is restricted to in-frame clones and leaves out a portion. The table records more than 30,000 clones, 90% of them present only once. The sequencing here drew on CD4+ T cells from peripheral blood mononuclear cells, taken in the third trimester of pregnancy. These receptors were collected from a female donor in good health, enrolled as a control in a pregnancy study.

The chain carries TRBV6-1 and TRBJ1-2; D not certain. The V and J ends lost 3 bases and 4 bases respectively, with 6 bases between them. CDR3 length equals 12 residues. Germline V gene lookup returns CDR1 MNHNS and CDR2 SASEGT. The chain's CDR3 is CASSDRGYGYTF. Written as DNA, the CDR3 is TGTGCCAGCAGTGACCGAGGCTATGGCTACACCTTC.

This chain's CDR3 is CASSLSGPEQFF. In nucleotides, the CDR3 is TGTGCCAGCAGCTTGTCCGGTCCTGAGCAGTTCTTC. This chain joins TRBV5-4 and TRBJ2-1; D unresolved. The germline V gene has CDR1 SGHNT and CDR2 YYREEE (reference sequence). Trimming stripped 1 base from V and 9 bases from J, with 8 bases between. This CDR3 has 12 amino acids.

The CDR3 bases are TGTGCCAGCAGCGGGACTTCGAACACCGGGGAGCTGTTTTTT. This translates into CASSGTSNTGELFF. This sequence joins TRBV11-2 and TRBJ2-2; a possible D gene is TRBD2 (6 bases). The germline CDR1 and CDR2 sequences are SGHAT and FQNNGV. This CDR3 region has 14 residues. V was trimmed by 5 bases and J by 0 bases, leaving 7 bases between them. Full variable domain (rest looked up from reference TRBV11-2 and TRBJ2-2): EAGVAQSPRYKIIEKRQSVAFWCNPISGHATLYWYQQILGQGPKLLIQFQNNGVVDDSQLPKDRFSAERLKGVDSTLKIQPAKLEDSAVYLCASSGTSNTGELFFGEGSRLTVL.

This rearrangement joins TRBV30 to TRBJ2-7; 8 nucleotides align to TRBD1. Germline CDR1 reads GTSNPN; CDR2 reads SVGIG (reference sequence). J gave up 4 bases and V 3 bases, and 8 bases lay outside the gene matches. The CDR3 length is 14 residues. In nucleotides, the CDR3 is TGTGCCTGGAGCCCCCGGACAGGGATTTACGAGCAGTACTTC. This sequence encodes CAWSPRTGIYEQYF.

This chain links TRBV10-3 with TRBJ1-4, with D uncertain. This CDR3 has 14 amino acids. The germline V and J ends were trimmed by 6 bases and 3 bases, with 11 bases remaining between them. CDR1 ENHRY and CDR2 SYGVKD come from the germline V gene. The CDR3 DNA reads as TGTGCCATCAGGCCAGGTGCTTCTAATGAAAAACTGTTTTTT. Residues: CAIRPGASNEKLFF.

The gene calls are TRBV6-5 and TRBJ1-1, with 7 positions matching TRBD1. This CDR3 has 14 residues. V lost 6 bases to trimming and J lost 1 base; unmatched junction nucleotides: 5. From germline, CDR1 is MNHEY and CDR2 SVGAGI. CDR3: CASRPGTENTEAFF. The CDR3 nucleotides are TGTGCCAGCAGACCAGGGACAGAGAACACTGAAGCTTTCTTT.

The V gene is TRBV2, the J gene TRBJ2-3; 12 bases fit TRBD2. The CDR3 totals 15 residues. Germline CDR1 SNHLY, CDR2 FYNNEI. V trimming: 8 bases; J trimming: 5 bases; junction bases outside the gene matches: 8. The CDR3 loop is CASGLAGGRGDTQYF. The CDR3 nucleotides read TGTGCCAGCGGCCTAGCGGGGGGGCGGGGAGATACGCAGTATTTT.

The gene calls are TRBV7-6 and TRBJ1-5; the D is unclear. Trimming took 0 bases from V and 6 from J, leaving 15 bases between them. Germline V gene lookup returns CDR1 SGHVS and CDR2 FNYEAQ. The CDR3 length is 16 residues. The CDR3 bases are TGTGCCAGCAGCTTAGCCGCCAGAACCGACACTCAGCCCCAGCATTTT. Residues: CASSLAARTDTQPQHF. Complete variable domain (other parts from reference TRBV7-6 and TRBJ1-5): GAGVSQSPRYKVTKRGQDVALRCDPISGHVSLYWYRQALGQGPEFLTYFNYEAQQDKSGLPNDRFSAERPEGSISTLTIQRTEQRDSAMYRCASSLAARTDTQPQHFGDGTRLSIL.